The 2 T cell receptor beta chains below come from one sample, sequenced in a study of T cell repertoires in cytomegalovirus infection. Their target antigens are unknown. TCRdb independently ran MiXCR on the reads; one entry per CDR3 protein. Altogether 340,000 or so distinct CDR3 sequences are present, approximately 25% being singletons, with the ten largest covering less than 15%. Sequences were derived from cultured PBMCs, sampled from culture after CMV antigen stimulation. These receptors came from a human donor in good health (CMV status not recorded). Some clones in this sample may be carry-over from other donors' samples.

The chain couples TRBV28 to TRBJ1-4, with 8 bases matching TRBD1. The CDR3 consists of 15 residues. Germline CDR1 reads MDHEN; CDR2 reads SYDVKM. Trimming cost V 6 bases and J 7 bases; bases outside gene matches: 10. The chain's CDR3 is CASSLFQGTGEKLFF. In nucleotides, the CDR3 is TGTGCCAGCAGCCTCTTCCAGGGGACAGGTGAAAAACTGTTTTTT.

For this clonotype: Relative to the germline gene, one junction end is altered; a read error may explain this. This rearrangement joins TRBV4-1 to TRBJ2-7, with D unclear. Looked up from germline, CDR1 is MGHRA and CDR2 is YSYEKL. The CDR3 is 13 amino acids. DNA for the CDR3: TGTGCCAGCAGCCCTGCAGTTGCCCACGAGCAGTACTTC. Amino acid sequence: CASSPAVAHEQYF.